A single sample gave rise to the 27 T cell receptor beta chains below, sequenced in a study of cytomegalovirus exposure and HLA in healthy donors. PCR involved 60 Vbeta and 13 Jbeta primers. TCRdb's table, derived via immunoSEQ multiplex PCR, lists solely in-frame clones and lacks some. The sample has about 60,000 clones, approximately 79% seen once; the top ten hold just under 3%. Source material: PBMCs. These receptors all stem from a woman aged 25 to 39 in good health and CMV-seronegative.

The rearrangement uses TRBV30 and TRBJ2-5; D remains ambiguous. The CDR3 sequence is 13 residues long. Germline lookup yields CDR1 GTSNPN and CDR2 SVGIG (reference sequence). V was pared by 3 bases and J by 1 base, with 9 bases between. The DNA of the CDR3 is TGTGCCTGGAGGGGTCGGGTCCAAGAGACCCAGTACTTC. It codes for CAWRGRVQETQYF.

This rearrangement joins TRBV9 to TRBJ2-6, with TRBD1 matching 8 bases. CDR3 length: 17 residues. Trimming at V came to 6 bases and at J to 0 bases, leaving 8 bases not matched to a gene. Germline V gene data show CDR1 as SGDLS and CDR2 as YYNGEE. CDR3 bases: TGTGCCAGCACCACGACAGGGGCTGCCTCTGGGGCCAACGTCCTGACTTTC. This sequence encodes CASTTTGAASGANVLTF. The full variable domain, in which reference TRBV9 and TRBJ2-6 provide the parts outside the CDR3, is DSGVTQTPKHLITATGQRVTLRCSPRSGDLSVYWYQQSLDQGLQFLIQYYNGEERAKGNILERFSAQQFPDLHSELNLSSLELGDSALYFCASTTTGAASGANVLTFGAGSRLTVL.

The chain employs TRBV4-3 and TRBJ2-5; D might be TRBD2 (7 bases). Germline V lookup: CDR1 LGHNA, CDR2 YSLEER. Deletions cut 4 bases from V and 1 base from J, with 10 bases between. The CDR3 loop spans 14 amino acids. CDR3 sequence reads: CASSLGGGQETQYF. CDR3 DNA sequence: TGCGCCAGCAGCCTGGGAGGGGGCCAAGAGACCCAGTACTTC.

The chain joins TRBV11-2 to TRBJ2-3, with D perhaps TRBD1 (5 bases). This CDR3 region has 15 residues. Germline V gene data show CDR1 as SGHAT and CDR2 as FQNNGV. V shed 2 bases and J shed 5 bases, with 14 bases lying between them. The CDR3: CASSLNQGLGDTQYF. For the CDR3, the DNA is TGTGCCAGCAGCTTAAACCAGGGTCTAGGAGATACGCAGTATTTT.

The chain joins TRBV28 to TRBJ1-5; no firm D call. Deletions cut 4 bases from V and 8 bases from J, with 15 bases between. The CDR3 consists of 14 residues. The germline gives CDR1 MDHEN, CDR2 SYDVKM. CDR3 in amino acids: CASSSPQSWEPQHF. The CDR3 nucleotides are TGTGCCAGCAGTTCGCCACAGAGTTGGGAGCCCCAGCATTTT.

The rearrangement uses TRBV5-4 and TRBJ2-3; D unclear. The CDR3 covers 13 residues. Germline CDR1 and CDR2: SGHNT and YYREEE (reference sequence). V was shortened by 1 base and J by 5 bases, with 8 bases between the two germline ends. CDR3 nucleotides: TGTGCCAGCAGCTTGTTTAACGGAGATACGCAGTATTTT. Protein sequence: CASSLFNGDTQYF.

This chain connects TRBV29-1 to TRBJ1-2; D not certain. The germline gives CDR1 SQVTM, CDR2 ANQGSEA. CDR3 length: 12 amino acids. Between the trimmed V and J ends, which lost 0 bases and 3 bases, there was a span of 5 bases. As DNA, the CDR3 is TGCAGCGTTGAAGACAATCACTATGGCTACACCTTC. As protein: CSVEDNHYGYTF.

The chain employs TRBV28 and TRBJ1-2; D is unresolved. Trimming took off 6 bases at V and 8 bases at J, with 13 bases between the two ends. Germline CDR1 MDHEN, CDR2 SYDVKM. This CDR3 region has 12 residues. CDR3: CASSPLRNGYTF. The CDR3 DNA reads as TGTGCCAGCAGCCCACTGCGGAACGGCTACACCTTC.

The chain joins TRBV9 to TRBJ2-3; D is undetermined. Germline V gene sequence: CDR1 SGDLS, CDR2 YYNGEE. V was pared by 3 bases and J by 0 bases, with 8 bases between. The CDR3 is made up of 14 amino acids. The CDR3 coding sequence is TGTGCCAGCAGCGGGCGGTACAGCACAGATACGCAGTATTTT. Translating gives CASSGRYSTDTQYF. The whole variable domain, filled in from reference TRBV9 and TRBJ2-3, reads DSGVTQTPKHLITATGQRVTLRCSPRSGDLSVYWYQQSLDQGLQFLIQYYNGEERAKGNILERFSAQQFPDLHSELNLSSLELGDSALYFCASSGRYSTDTQYFGPGTRLTVL.

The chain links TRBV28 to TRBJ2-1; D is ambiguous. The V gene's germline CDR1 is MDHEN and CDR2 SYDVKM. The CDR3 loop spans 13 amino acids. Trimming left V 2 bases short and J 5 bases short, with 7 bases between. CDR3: CASSLVADNEQFF. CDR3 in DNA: TGTGCCAGCAGTTTAGTGGCAGACAATGAGCAGTTCTTC.

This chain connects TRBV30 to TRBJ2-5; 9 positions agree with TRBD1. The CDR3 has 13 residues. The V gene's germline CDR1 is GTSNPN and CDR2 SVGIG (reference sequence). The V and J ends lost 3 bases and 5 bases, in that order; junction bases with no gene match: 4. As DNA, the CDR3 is TGTGCCTGGAGCAAACAGGGGGCCGAGACCCAGTACTTC. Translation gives CAWSKQGAETQYF.

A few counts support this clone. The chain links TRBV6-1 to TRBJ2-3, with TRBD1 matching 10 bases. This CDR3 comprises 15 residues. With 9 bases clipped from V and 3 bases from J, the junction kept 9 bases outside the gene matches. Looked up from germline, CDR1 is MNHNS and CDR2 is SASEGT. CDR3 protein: CASLGGTGATDTQYF. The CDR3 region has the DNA TGTGCCAGTTTGGGGGGGACAGGGGCGACAGATACGCAGTATTTT.

This CDR3 is CASSLWSGGQGRRTEAFF. Here the CDR3 DNA reads TGTGCCAGCAGTTTATGGTCGGGGGGACAGGGGCGCCGGACTGAAGCTTTCTTT. This chain links TRBV28 with TRBJ1-1; 10 bases match TRBD1. Germline V CDR1 and CDR2: MDHEN, SYDVKM. The V gene end was trimmed by 0 bases and the J gene end by 5 bases; junction bases not matched to a gene: 12. This CDR3 has 18 amino acids.

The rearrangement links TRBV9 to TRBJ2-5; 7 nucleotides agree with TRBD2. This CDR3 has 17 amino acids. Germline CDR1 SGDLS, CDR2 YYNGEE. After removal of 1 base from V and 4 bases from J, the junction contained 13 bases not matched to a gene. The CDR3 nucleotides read TGTGCCAGCAGCGTATTGGGGACTACCGTCATGGGAGAGACCCAGTACTTC. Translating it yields CASSVLGTTVMGETQYF.

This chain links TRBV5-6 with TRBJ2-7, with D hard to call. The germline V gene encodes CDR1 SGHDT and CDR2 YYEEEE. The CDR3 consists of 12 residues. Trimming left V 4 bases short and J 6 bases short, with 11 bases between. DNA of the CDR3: TGTGCCAGCAGCCCATCAGGATCCGAGCAGTACTTC. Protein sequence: CASSPSGSEQYF. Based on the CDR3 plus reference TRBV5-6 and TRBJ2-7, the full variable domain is DAGVTQSPTHLIKTRGQQVTLRCSPKSGHDTVSWYQQALGQGPQFIFQYYEEEERQRGNFPDRFSGHQFPNYSSELNVNALLLGDSALYLCASSPSGSEQYFGPGTRLTVT.

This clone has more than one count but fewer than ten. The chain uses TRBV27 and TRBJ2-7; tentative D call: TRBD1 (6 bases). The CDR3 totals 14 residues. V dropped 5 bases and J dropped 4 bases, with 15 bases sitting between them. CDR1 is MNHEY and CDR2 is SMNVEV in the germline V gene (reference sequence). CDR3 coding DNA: TGTGCCAGCAGTGAAACAGGGTTCCCTTACGAGCAGTACGTC. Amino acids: CASSETGFPYEQYV.

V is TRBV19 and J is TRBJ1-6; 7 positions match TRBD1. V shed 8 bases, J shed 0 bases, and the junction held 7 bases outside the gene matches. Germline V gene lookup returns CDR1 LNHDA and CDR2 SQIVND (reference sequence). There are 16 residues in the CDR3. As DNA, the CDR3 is TGTGCCAGTTCCATACAGGGGAGCTCCTATAATTCACCCCTCCACTTT. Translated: CASSIQGSSYNSPLHF.

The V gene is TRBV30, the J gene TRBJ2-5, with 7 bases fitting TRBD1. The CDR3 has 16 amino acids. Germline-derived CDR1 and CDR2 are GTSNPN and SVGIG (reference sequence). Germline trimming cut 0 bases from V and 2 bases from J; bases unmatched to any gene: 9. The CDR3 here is CAWSVPEGTVQETQYF. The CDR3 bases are TGTGCCTGGAGTGTACCCGAGGGGACAGTTCAAGAGACCCAGTACTTC. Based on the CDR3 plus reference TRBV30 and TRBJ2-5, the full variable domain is SQTIHQWPATLVQPVGSPLSLECTVEGTSNPNLYWYRQAAGRGLQLLFYSVGIGQISSEVPQNLSASRPQDRQFILSSKKLLLSDSGFYLCAWSVPEGTVQETQYFGPGTRLLVL.

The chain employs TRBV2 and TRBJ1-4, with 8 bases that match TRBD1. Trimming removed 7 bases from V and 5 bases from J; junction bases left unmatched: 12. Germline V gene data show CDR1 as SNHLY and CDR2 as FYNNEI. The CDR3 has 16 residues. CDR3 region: CASIHPRGQENEKLFF. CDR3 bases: TGTGCCAGCATCCACCCGAGGGGACAGGAGAATGAAAAACTGTTTTTT.

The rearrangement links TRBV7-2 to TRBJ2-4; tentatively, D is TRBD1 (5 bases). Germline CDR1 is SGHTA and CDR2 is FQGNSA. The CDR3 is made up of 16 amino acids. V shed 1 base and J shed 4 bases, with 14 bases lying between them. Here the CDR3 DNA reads TGTGCCAGCAGCTTAGTAGGGGTCAGTCTGAAAAACATTCAGTACTTC. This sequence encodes CASSLVGVSLKNIQYF.

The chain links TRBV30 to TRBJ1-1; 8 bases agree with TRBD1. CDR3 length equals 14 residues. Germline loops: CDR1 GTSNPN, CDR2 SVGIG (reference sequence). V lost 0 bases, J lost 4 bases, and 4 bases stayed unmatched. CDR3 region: CAWSVGQGTTEAFF. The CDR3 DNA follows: TGTGCCTGGAGTGTAGGACAGGGTACCACTGAAGCTTTCTTT.

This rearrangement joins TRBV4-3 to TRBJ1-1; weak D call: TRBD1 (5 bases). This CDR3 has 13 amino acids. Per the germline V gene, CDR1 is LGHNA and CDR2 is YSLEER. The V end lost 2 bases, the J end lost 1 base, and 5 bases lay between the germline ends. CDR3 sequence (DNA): TGCGCCAGCAGCCAAACAGGGAACACTGAAGCTTTCTTT. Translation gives CASSQTGNTEAFF.

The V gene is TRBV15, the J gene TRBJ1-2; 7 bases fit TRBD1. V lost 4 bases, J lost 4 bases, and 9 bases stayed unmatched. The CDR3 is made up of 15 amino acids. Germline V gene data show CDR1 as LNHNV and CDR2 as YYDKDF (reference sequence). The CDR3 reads CATSTRGVIGYGYTF. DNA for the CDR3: TGTGCCACCAGCACCAGGGGGGTGATCGGCTATGGCTACACCTTC.

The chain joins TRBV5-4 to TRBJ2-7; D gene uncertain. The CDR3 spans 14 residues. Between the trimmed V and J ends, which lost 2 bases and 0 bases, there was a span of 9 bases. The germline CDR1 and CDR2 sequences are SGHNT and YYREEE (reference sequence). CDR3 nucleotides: TGTGCCAGCAGCTTAGGCGGCGGCTCCTACGAGCAGTACTTC. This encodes CASSLGGGSYEQYF.

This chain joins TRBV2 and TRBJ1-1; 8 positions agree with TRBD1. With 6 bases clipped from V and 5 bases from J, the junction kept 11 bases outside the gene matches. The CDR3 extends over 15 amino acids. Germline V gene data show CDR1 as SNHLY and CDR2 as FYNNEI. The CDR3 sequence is CASRTGTGRRTEAFF. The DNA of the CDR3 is TGTGCCAGCAGGACCGGGACAGGTCGTCGGACTGAAGCTTTCTTT.

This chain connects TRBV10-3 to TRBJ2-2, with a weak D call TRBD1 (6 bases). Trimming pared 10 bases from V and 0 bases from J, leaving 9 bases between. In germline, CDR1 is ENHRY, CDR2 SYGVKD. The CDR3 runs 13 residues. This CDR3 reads CATRTANTGELFF. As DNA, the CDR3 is TGTGCCACCCGGACAGCGAACACCGGGGAGCTGTTTTTT.

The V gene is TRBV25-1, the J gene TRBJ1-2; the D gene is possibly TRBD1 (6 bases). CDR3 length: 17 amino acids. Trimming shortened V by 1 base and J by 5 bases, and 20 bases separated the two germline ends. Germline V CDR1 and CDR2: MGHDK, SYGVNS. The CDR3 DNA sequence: TGTGCCAGCAGTGAATTACGCCTCGGGGGGCGCCATTATGGCTACACCTTC. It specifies CASSELRLGGRHYGYTF.